What follows are 31 T cell receptor beta chains derived from one specimen sequenced in a study of beta chain features in type 1 diabetes. Since all of the isolated RNA was reverse transcribed, expressed TCRB transcripts were what got sequenced. Some clones are missing from TCRdb's copy, which holds only in-frame ones; the method was immunoSEQ multiplex PCR. This table has some 410,000 clones, 9.5% to 12% appearing once. The sequenced sample was naive CD4+ T cells from blood. The receptors derive from a woman in her late teens or twenties in good health.

This chain connects TRBV15 to TRBJ2-5, with D perhaps matching TRBD2 (6 bases). Per germline, CDR1 LNHNV and CDR2 YYDKDF (reference sequence). The CDR3 spans 18 residues. V lost 1 base and J 3 bases, leaving 21 bases between the germline ends. This chain's CDR3 is CATSRVRTGEVFKETQYF. The CDR3, as DNA: TGTGCCACCAGCAGAGTCCGCACCGGGGAGGTTTTCAAAGAGACCCAGTACTTC.

This clone was seen a few times. One end of the junction fails to match germline, which may point to a read error. The chain employs TRBV20-1 and TRBJ2-7, with 7 bases lining up with TRBD2. Germline-derived CDR1 and CDR2 are DFQATT and SNEGSKA (reference sequence). CDR3 length: 11 residues. CDR3 residues: CSARTAGTTNF. CDR3 nucleotide sequence: TGCAGTGCTAGAACTGCCGGGACTACCAACTTC.

The CDR3: CASSGGTGEQETQYF. In nucleotides, the CDR3 is TGTGCCAGCAGCGGAGGGACAGGGGAGCAAGAGACCCAGTACTTC. The chain has TRBV13 and TRBJ2-5; 10 positions agree with TRBD1. Germline values: CDR1 PRHDT, CDR2 FYEKMQ (reference sequence). The CDR3 extends over 15 amino acids. V was clipped by 5 bases and J by 2 bases; unmatched bases: 5.

V gene TRBV30 combines with J gene TRBJ1-3; 8 bases map to TRBD1. The length of the CDR3 is 16 residues. Trimming at V came to 0 bases and at J to 3 bases, leaving 7 bases not matched to a gene. From germline, CDR1 is GTSNPN and CDR2 SVGIG (reference sequence). The CDR3 DNA sequence: TGTGCCTGGAGTGTTGTTCGACAGGGGCATGGAAACACCATATATTTT. Protein sequence: CAWSVVRQGHGNTIYF.

The rearrangement links TRBV7-6 to TRBJ2-7; tentatively, D is TRBD1 (5 bases). This CDR3 has 14 amino acids. Germline V gene lookup returns CDR1 SGHVS and CDR2 FNYEAQ. Trimming removed 5 bases from V and 4 bases from J, with 15 bases in between. CDR3 bases: TGTGCCAGCAGCCCGAGGTGGGGCAAGTACGAGCAGTACTTC. Protein: CASSPRWGKYEQYF.

A word on this clone: Other DNA sequences in this specimen translate into the identical CDR3. The chain has TRBV7-9 and TRBJ1-6; D is unresolved. V was cut by 1 base and J by 0 bases, with 4 bases left in between. There are 15 residues in the CDR3. Germline assignment: CDR1 SEHNR and CDR2 FQNEAQ (reference sequence). Here the CDR3 DNA reads TGTGCCAGCAGCTTAGGGAGCTCCTATAATTCACCCCTCCACTTT. Its protein product is CASSLGSSYNSPLHF.

The chain couples TRBV7-3 to TRBJ2-1; D tentatively reads TRBD1 or TRBD2 (5 bases each). With 4 bases removed from V and 13 bases from J, the gap between germline ends came to 14 bases. The CDR3 is made up of 12 amino acids. Per germline, CDR1 SGHTA and CDR2 FQGTGA. This CDR3 is CASSSSMGPQFF. As DNA, the CDR3 is TGTGCCAGCAGCTCCAGCATGGGACCCCAGTTCTTC.

The chain uses TRBV27 and TRBJ2-7, with D possibly TRBD2 on 6 matching bases. V was pared by 3 bases and J by 4 bases, with 10 bases between. The CDR3 is 13 residues long. Germline-derived CDR1 and CDR2 are MNHEY and SMNVEV (reference sequence). DNA of the CDR3: TGTGCCAGCAGTTTGCGGAGGGGTTACGAGCAGTACTTC. Its translation: CASSLRRGYEQYF.

This clone turned up a few times. V is TRBV6-5 and J is TRBJ1-1; D is undetermined. CDR1 and CDR2 from the germline V gene are MNHEY and SVGAGI. With 2 bases removed from V and 1 base from J, the gap between germline ends came to 5 bases. The length of the CDR3 is 13 residues. CDR3 residues: CASSYGSNTEAFF. The CDR3 DNA is TGTGCCAGCAGTTACGGGTCGAACACTGAAGCTTTCTTT.

The V and J genes are TRBV7-2 and TRBJ2-5, with 8 bases that match TRBD1. Germline loops: CDR1 SGHTA, CDR2 FQGNSA. CDR3 size: 15 residues. The ends lost 4 bases at V and 4 bases at J; junction bases unmatched: 8. The CDR3 is CASSSTGALGETQYF. Here the CDR3 DNA reads TGTGCCAGCAGCTCGACAGGGGCGCTTGGAGAGACCCAGTACTTC. Variable domain in full (rest from reference TRBV7-2 and TRBJ2-5): GAGVSQSPSNKVTEKGKDVELRCDPISGHTALYWYRQSLGQGLEFLIYFQGNSAPDKSGLPSDRFSAERTGGSVSTLTIQRTQQEDSAVYLCASSSTGALGETQYFGPGTRLLVL.

The rearrangement links TRBV29-1 to TRBJ1-1, with D tentatively TRBD1 (5 bases). CDR1 is SQVTM, CDR2 ANQGSEA, per germline. Trimming stripped 4 bases from V and 1 base from J, with 10 bases between. The CDR3 spans 13 residues. Written as DNA, the CDR3 is TGCAGCGTTGGTGGGGCGCAGAACACTGAAGCTTTCTTT. Translation gives CSVGGAQNTEAFF.

A few counts support this clone. The chain combines TRBV10-3 with TRBJ2-3; 7 bases map to TRBD2. The CDR3 covers 15 residues. V lost 8 bases to trimming and J lost 2 bases; unmatched junction nucleotides: 10. The germline CDR1 and CDR2 sequences are ENHRY and SYGVKD. The DNA for the CDR3 is TGTGCCATCGGGTACGGCGGGAGTGTCACAGATACGCAGTATTTT. It is translated as CAIGYGGSVTDTQYF.

This clone has more than one count but fewer than ten. The J gene is TRBJ1-2, the V gene TRBV30; D uncertain. CDR1 GTSNPN and CDR2 SVGIG come from the germline V gene (reference sequence). CDR3 length: 13 residues. The V and J ends lost 4 bases and 2 bases respectively, with 11 bases between them. The CDR3 DNA reads TGTGCCTGGACTACCTCAAACAACTATGGCTACACCTTC. Translating gives CAWTTSNNYGYTF.

This sequence joins TRBV11-2 and TRBJ2-7; possibly TRBD2 for D (6 bases). This CDR3 has 15 amino acids. Trimming removed 1 base at V and 3 bases at J, with 13 bases between. Germline CDR1 SGHAT, CDR2 FQNNGV. The CDR3 region is CASSLVVNSGYEQYF. In nucleotides, the CDR3 is TGTGCCAGCAGCTTAGTCGTGAATAGCGGCTACGAGCAGTACTTC.

The rearrangement joins TRBV7-3 to TRBJ2-7; 8 bases agree with TRBD1. The germline V gene encodes CDR1 SGHTA and CDR2 FQGTGA. The CDR3 loop spans 14 amino acids. V lost 2 bases, J lost 6 bases, and 6 bases stayed unmatched. Here the CDR3 reads CASSLFQGASEQYF. The CDR3 DNA is TGTGCCAGCAGCTTATTTCAGGGGGCCAGCGAGCAGTACTTC.

This clone was detected ten times or more. The CDR3 spells CAWNPGANVLTF. The CDR3 DNA follows: TGTGCCTGGAACCCTGGGGCCAACGTCCTGACTTTC. J is TRBJ2-6 and V is TRBV30; no clear D gene. Looked up from germline, CDR1 is GTSNPN and CDR2 is SVGIG (reference sequence). V was trimmed by 4 bases and J by 2 bases, leaving 3 bases between them. The CDR3 runs to 12 residues.

The chain is built from TRBV7-2 and TRBJ1-5; D may be TRBD1 (6 bases). V was pared by 5 bases and J by 7 bases, with 18 bases between. This CDR3 is 15 amino acids long. In germline, CDR1 is SGHTA, CDR2 FQGNSA. CDR3 protein: CASSLEGGSWQPQHF. The CDR3 DNA reads as TGTGCCAGCAGCCTCGAGGGGGGCTCGTGGCAGCCCCAGCATTTT. Full variable domain (outside the CDR3, taken from reference TRBV7-2 and TRBJ1-5): GAGVSQSPSNKVTEKGKDVELRCDPISGHTALYWYRQSLGQGLEFLIYFQGNSAPDKSGLPSDRFSAERTGGSVSTLTIQRTQQEDSAVYLCASSLEGGSWQPQHFGDGTRLSIL.

The sample holds a few counts of this clone. This chain connects TRBV7-3 to TRBJ1-6; the D is unclear. The length of the CDR3 is 11 residues. Germline V CDR1 and CDR2: SGHTA, FQGTGA. V was clipped by 6 bases and J by 10 bases, with 7 bases between them. CDR3 nucleotide sequence: TGTGCCAGCAGGCCCCAATCACCCCTCCACTTT. It codes for CASRPQSPLHF.

The V and J genes are TRBV15 and TRBJ2-1; 8 bases line up with TRBD2. Germline-derived CDR1 and CDR2 are LNHNV and YYDKDF (reference sequence). V lost 0 bases, J lost 8 bases, and 18 bases stayed unmatched. The CDR3 extends over 19 amino acids. CDR3 coding DNA: TGTGCCACCAGCAGAGAGCTGGGAACGGGAGGGCCTCCAAACGATGAGCAGTTCTTC. This gives the protein CATSRELGTGGPPNDEQFF.

The CDR3 loop reads CASSSTRRTGGKNYGYTF. The DNA for the CDR3 is TGTGCCAGCAGCTCGACACGACGAACCGGGGGCAAGAACTATGGCTACACCTTC. The V gene is TRBV13, the J gene TRBJ1-2; D perhaps matches TRBD1 (6 bases). CDR3 size: 18 residues. Trimming cost V 4 bases and J 2 bases, with 23 bases left between them. The germline V gene has CDR1 PRHDT and CDR2 FYEKMQ (reference sequence).

There are a few counts of this clone. The chain carries TRBV2 and TRBJ2-1, with unresolved D. This CDR3 region has 13 residues. The V gene's germline CDR1 is SNHLY and CDR2 FYNNEI. With 4 bases removed from V and 9 bases from J, the gap between germline ends came to 13 bases. The CDR3 loop reads CASSVSTGTEQFF. In DNA, the CDR3 is TGTGCCAGCAGTGTTTCTACGGGCACTGAGCAGTTCTTC.

This sequence joins TRBV4-2 and TRBJ2-2, with TRBD1 matching 8 bases. From germline, CDR1 is LGHNA and CDR2 YNFKEQ. J gave up 5 bases and V 2 bases, and 13 bases lay outside the gene matches. The CDR3 contains 18 residues. The CDR3 is CASSQWPPGQGLTGELFF. CDR3 bases: TGTGCCAGCAGCCAATGGCCACCAGGACAGGGTTTAACCGGGGAGCTGTTTTTT.

This chain links TRBV5-4 with TRBJ2-5, with 8 bases aligning to TRBD1. The CDR3 contains 13 residues. Germline assignment: CDR1 SGHNT and CDR2 YYREEE (reference sequence). The V and J ends lost 4 bases and 6 bases, in that order; junction bases with no gene match: 5. The CDR3 region is CASSPDRGKTQYF. The CDR3 DNA sequence: TGTGCCAGCAGCCCCGACAGGGGAAAGACCCAGTACTTC. The entire variable domain, with the rest obtained from reference TRBV5-4 and TRBJ2-5, is as follows: ETGVTQSPTHLIKTRGQQVTLRCSSQSGHNTVSWYQQALGQGPQFIFQYYREEENGRGNFPPRFSGLQFPNYSSELNVNALELDDSALYLCASSPDRGKTQYFGPGTRLLVL.

This rearrangement joins TRBV23-1 to TRBJ1-3; D gene unclear. TRBV23-1 is an ORF, with its function uncertain. The CDR3 totals 15 residues. Deletions cut 4 bases from V and 0 bases from J, with 10 bases between. The CDR3 spells CASSRAVDSGNTIYF. Here the CDR3 DNA reads TGCGCCAGCAGTCGGGCAGTAGACTCTGGAAACACCATATATTTT.

This clone was counted between two and nine times. The chain carries TRBV18 and TRBJ1-1; D gene uncertain. V was pared by 4 bases and J by 1 base, with 7 bases between. Germline CDR1 reads KGHSH; CDR2 reads LQKENI. This CDR3 region has 13 residues. The chain's CDR3 is CASSLSQNTEAFF. In DNA, the CDR3 is TGTGCCAGCTCACTTTCCCAGAACACTGAAGCTTTCTTT. The whole variable domain, filled in from reference TRBV18 and TRBJ1-1, reads NAGVMQNPRHLVRRRGQEARLRCSPMKGHSHVYWYRQLPEEGLKFMVYLQKENIIDESGMPKERFSAEFPKEGPSILRIQQVVRGDSAAYFCASSLSQNTEAFFGQGTRLTVV.

This clone occurred a few times. The chain is built from TRBV28 and TRBJ2-5; the match to TRBD2 covers 12 bases. V dropped 6 bases and J dropped 5; count of bases not matched to a gene: 7. The germline CDR1 and CDR2 sequences are MDHEN and SYDVKM. CDR3 size: 15 residues. DNA for the CDR3: TGTGCCAGCAGGCGACTAGCGGGGGATGCGGAGACCCAGTACTTC. Translating gives CASRRLAGDAETQYF.

This clone showed up just a few times. The gene calls are TRBV9 and TRBJ1-2; D is unresolved. V lost 3 bases and J lost 4, with 13 bases in between. The CDR3 has 14 residues. Germline CDR1 reads SGDLS; CDR2 reads YYNGEE. The CDR3 DNA is TGTGCCAGCAGCGCTGGAGCACAGTCCTATGGCTACACCTTC. Amino acids: CASSAGAQSYGYTF.

The rearrangement joins TRBV27 to TRBJ1-1; no clear D. The CDR3 runs 14 residues. V dropped 6 bases and J dropped 10 bases, with 21 bases sitting between them. Germline CDR1 reads MNHEY; CDR2 reads SMNVEV (reference sequence). As DNA, the CDR3 is TGTGCCAGCAGCCCAACTACGGGTTTTAACATAGCTTTCTTT. It translates to CASSPTTGFNIAFF.

This clone has just a few counts. The chain couples TRBV9 to TRBJ2-1; 7 bases fit TRBD2. Looked up from germline, CDR1 is SGDLS and CDR2 is YYNGEE. V shed 4 bases and J 2 bases; nucleotides not matched to a gene: 9. The CDR3 has 16 amino acids. This chain's CDR3 is CASSPRTRTTYNEQFF. Here the CDR3 DNA reads TGTGCCAGCAGCCCCCGGACTAGGACTACCTACAATGAGCAGTTCTTC. Supplemented by reference TRBV9 and TRBJ2-1, the full variable domain reads DSGVTQTPKHLITATGQRVTLRCSPRSGDLSVYWYQQSLDQGLQFLIQYYNGEERAKGNILERFSAQQFPDLHSELNLSSLELGDSALYFCASSPRTRTTYNEQFFGPGTRLTVL.

This clone turned up a few times. V usage is TRBV14 and J usage is TRBJ2-1; D is perhaps TRBD1 (6 bases). The CDR3 is 15 amino acids. Trimming removed 6 bases at V and 5 bases at J, with 17 bases between. Germline values: CDR1 SGHDN, CDR2 FVKESK. CDR3 sequence: CASRHAQGTNNEQFF. The CDR3 DNA is TGTGCCAGCAGACATGCGCAGGGGACCAACAATGAGCAGTTCTTC.

V and J are TRBV14 and TRBJ2-3, with TRBD1 matching over 9 bases. The J segment lost 1 base and the V segment lost 7 bases, leaving 9 bases of the junction unmatched. The CDR3 is made up of 16 amino acids. Germline V CDR1 and CDR2: SGHDN, FVKESK. The CDR3 region is CASNPPGTGRTDTQYF. In nucleotides, the CDR3 is TGTGCCAGCAACCCACCGGGGACAGGGCGCACAGATACGCAGTATTTT.